The 28 T cell receptor beta chains given below trace back to one sample, sequenced in a study of tumor and adjacent non-tumor tissue in lung cancer. This sample's RNA came from whole unsorted tissue. The library came from three nested PCR rounds adapted from ARM-PCR protocols. In TCRdb, the multiplex PCR reads were re-called with MiXCR into one record per CDR3 protein. This sample has 60,000 to 85,000 distinct CDR3 sequences, with 60% to 80% found just once. Material: lung tumor tissue. Source of these receptors: a woman between 50 and 59 years old with non-small cell lung cancer.

The chain is built from TRBV20-1 and TRBJ1-1; tentatively, D is TRBD1 (5 bases). Trimming pared 6 bases from V and 0 bases from J, leaving 11 bases between. The germline V gene encodes CDR1 DFQATT and CDR2 SNEGSKA (reference sequence). The CDR3 runs to 13 residues. Written as DNA, the CDR3 is TGCAGTGCCAGCCCAGGGATGAACACTGAAGCTTTCTTT. It is translated as CSASPGMNTEAFF.

Comment on this clonotype: Mismatch with germline at one junction end may stem from a read error. The chain is built from TRBV11-2 and TRBJ1-5, with D perhaps matching TRBD1 (5 bases). The CDR3 contains 15 residues. Looked up from germline, CDR1 is SGHAT and CDR2 is FQNNGV. The CDR3 nucleotides are TGCGCCAGCAGCGCGGAGGGGTTTAACAATCAGCCCCAGCATTTT. Translating it yields CASSAEGFNNQPQHF.

Concerning this clonotype itself: The CDR3 does not close with the conserved phenylalanine or tryptophan, likely indicating a read error. V and J are TRBV10-3 and TRBJ2-3; D unclear. Germline CDR1 reads ENHRY; CDR2 reads SYGVKD. This CDR3 is built from 13 residues. The CDR3 protein is CGINEPKGDTQYL. The CDR3, as DNA: TGTGGCATCAATGAGCCCAAGGGAGATACGCAGTATCTT.

As for this clonotype: This CDR3 fails to terminate in the conserved phenylalanine or tryptophan, so it likely reflects a read error. V usage is TRBV11-2 and J usage is TRBJ1-5, with D possibly TRBD1 on 5 matching bases. This CDR3 is 15 amino acids long. Germline V gives CDR1 SGHAT, CDR2 FQNNGV. CDR3 sequence (DNA): TGTGACAGCAGCTTAGAAGACAGAGGTTCCCAGCCCCAGCATCTA. It is translated as CDSSLEDRGSQPQHL.

Comment on this clonotype: Sequence at one end of the junction differs from germline and may be a read error. This sequence joins TRBV2 and TRBJ2-3; D may be TRBD2 (5 bases). Germline-derived CDR1 and CDR2 are SNHLY and FYNNEI. The length of the CDR3 is 14 residues. This CDR3 is CVSSEAGHPDTQYF. The CDR3, as DNA: TGTGTCAGCAGTGAGGCGGGTCATCCAGATACGCAGTATTTT.

As to this clonotype: Given a much more abundant clone one base away, this may be a read error. The chain recombines TRBV14 with TRBJ1-2; a possible D gene is TRBD1 (5 bases). V was cut by 3 bases and J by 4 bases, with 12 bases left in between. Germline loops: CDR1 SGHDN, CDR2 FVKESK. The CDR3 has 14 residues. DNA of the CDR3: TGTGCCAGCAGCCACCTCATGGACACCTATGGCTACACCTTC. Amino acid sequence: CASSHLMDTYGYTF.

J is TRBJ1-2 and V is TRBV12-3 or TRBV12-4, with D unclear. V lost 5 bases, J lost 5 bases, and 15 bases lay in between. This CDR3 spans 14 amino acids. CDR3 sequence (DNA): TGTGCCAGCAGTGGACCAGGAATAGGATATGGCTACACCTTC. It translates to CASSGPGIGYGYTF.

Comment on this clonotype: In this CDR3 the conserved last residue, phenylalanine or tryptophan, is missing, so a read error is likely. The V call is TRBV10-3, the J call TRBJ2-7, with D tentatively TRBD2 (5 bases). Germline V gene sequence: CDR1 ENHRY, CDR2 SYGVKD. The CDR3 contains 14 residues. DNA of the CDR3: TGTGCCATCATGGCAGTGGGAGACTCCTACGGGCAGTACCTC. Translating it yields CAIMAVGDSYGQYL.

This clonotype showed up just a few times. The J gene is TRBJ1-4, the V gene TRBV5-1, with 9 nucleotides matching TRBD1. J was trimmed by 5 bases and V by 8 bases; bases with no gene match: 13. The CDR3 has 16 residues. CDR1 SGHRS and CDR2 YFSETQ come from the germline V gene. The CDR3 region is CARSLRRDRENEKLFF. CDR3 DNA: TGCGCCAGGAGCCTGCGCCGGGACAGGGAGAATGAAAAACTGTTTTTT.

On this clonotype itself: The CDR3 carries no conserved terminal phenylalanine or tryptophan, so it likely arises from a read error. This sequence joins TRBV29-1 and TRBJ2-3; TRBD2 agrees at 7 bases. Germline assignment: CDR1 SQVTM and CDR2 ANQGSEA. V lost 3 bases, J lost 8 bases, and 8 bases stayed unmatched. The CDR3 contains 13 residues. The chain's CDR3 is CSVEVAGVRTQYL. The CDR3 DNA reads TGCAGCGTTGAGGTTGCGGGAGTGCGTACGCAGTATCTT.

The chain joins TRBV11-1 to TRBJ2-2; TRBD2 matches at 8 bases. Germline CDR1 and CDR2: SGHAT and FQDESV (reference sequence). Trimming took 7 bases from V and 3 from J; bases not matched to a gene: 16. The CDR3 consists of 18 residues. The CDR3 loop is CASNVAISGSCHTGELFF. CDR3 DNA: TGTGCCAGCAACGTTGCTATCAGCGGGAGTTGCCACACCGGGGAGCTGTTTTTT.

This clonotype was seen more than once but under ten times. The V and J genes are TRBV11-2 and TRBJ2-1, with D possibly TRBD1 on 5 matching bases. This CDR3 is 12 amino acids long. The germline gives CDR1 SGHAT, CDR2 FQNNGV. Deletions cut 5 bases from V and 12 bases from J, with 14 bases between. CDR3 sequence reads: CASSPSDSGQFF. In nucleotides, the CDR3 is TGTGCCAGCAGCCCGTCCGACAGTGGGCAGTTCTTC.

This clonotype was counted a single time. The junction departs from germline at one end; a sequencing error may be responsible. The gene calls are TRBV4-1 and TRBJ1-1; TRBD1 might be the D (5 bases). This CDR3 spans 14 amino acids. Germline CDR1 MGHRA, CDR2 YSYEKL. The DNA for the CDR3 is TGCGCCAGCGGCCAAGCAGGGTACGACACTGAGGCTTTCTTT. This encodes CASGQAGYDTEAFF.

The gene calls are TRBV29-1 and TRBJ2-7; D not resolved. Trimming took 2 bases from V and 2 from J, leaving 10 bases between them. Germline loops: CDR1 SQVTM, CDR2 ANQGSEA. CDR3 length: 13 residues. The DNA for the CDR3 is TGCAGCGTTGAATGCGGATTCACCTACGAGCAGTACTTC. Residues: CSVECGFTYEQYF.

This clonotype was recorded only once. The chain uses TRBV6-6 and TRBJ1-2; D gene uncertain. The length of the CDR3 is 14 residues. The germline gives CDR1 MNHNY, CDR2 SVGAGI (reference sequence). CDR3: CGLAAWTGSQGYTF. CDR3 coding DNA: TGTGGCTTGGCGGCATGGACGGGTTCTCAAGGCTACACCTTC.

To note about this clonotype: One junction end does not reproduce the germline sequence, and a read error may be involved. The chain recombines TRBV6-1 with TRBJ2-3; maybe TRBD2 (6 bases). The germline gives CDR1 MNHNS, CDR2 SASEGT. The CDR3 extends over 15 amino acids. The CDR3 sequence is CASSKLVGGTDTQYF. The CDR3 nucleotides read TGTGCCAGCAGTAAACTAGTGGGAGGCACAGATACGCAATATTTT.

Notes on this clonotype: A much larger clone differs by one base, so this may be a read error. The chain recombines TRBV5-1 with TRBJ2-7; the D gene is possibly TRBD1 (5 bases). The V and J ends lost 4 bases and 3 bases respectively, with 17 bases between them. Germline V gene data show CDR1 as SGHRS and CDR2 as YFSETQ. The CDR3 has 15 amino acids. CDR3 in DNA: TGCGCCAGCAGCCTTGGACACGGTGGTGACTACGAGCAGTACTTC. Translating gives CASSLGHGGDYEQYF.

With respect to this clonotype: The junction differs from germline at one of its ends, possibly a read error. This chain's CDR3 is CTSSLAPGSTYNEQFF. In DNA form, the CDR3 reads TGCACCAGCAGCTTGGCCCCAGGGTCTACCTACAATGAGCAGTTCTTC. The chain carries TRBV5-1 and TRBJ2-1, with a weak D call TRBD1 (5 bases). The CDR3 loop spans 16 amino acids. Looked up from germline, CDR1 is SGHRS and CDR2 is YFSETQ.

On this clonotype: Germline and junction disagree at one end, which may indicate a read error. The chain couples TRBV28 to TRBJ2-3; D might be TRBD1 (5 bases). Germline loops: CDR1 MDHEN, CDR2 SYDVKM. The CDR3 runs 14 residues. The CDR3: CASSSVQDTETQYF. The CDR3 DNA reads as TGTGCCAGCAGTTCGGTACAGGACACAGAAACGCAGTATTTT. The whole variable domain, remainder taken from reference TRBV28 and TRBJ2-3, is DVKVTQSSRYLVKRTGEKVFLECVQDMDHENMFWYRQDPGLGLRLIYFSYDVKMKEKGDIPEGYSVSREKKERFSLILESASTNQTSMYLCASSSVQDTETQYFGPGTRLTVL.

A word on this clonotype: The missing conserved phenylalanine or tryptophan at the end of this CDR3 makes a read error likely. This chain links TRBV7-2 with TRBJ2-7; D may be TRBD1 or TRBD2 (7 bases each). Germline CDR1 is SGHTA and CDR2 is FQGNSA. V was pared by 8 bases and J by 2 bases, with 19 bases between. The CDR3 loop spans 15 amino acids. The CDR3 sequence is CASAGGGSRTYEQYS. CDR3 nucleotides: TGTGCCAGCGCAGGGGGGGGGAGCAGGACCTACGAGCAGTACTCC.

The V gene is TRBV7-9, the J gene TRBJ1-6; the D gene is possibly TRBD1 (6 bases). With 5 bases removed from V and 6 bases from J, the gap between germline ends came to 11 bases. This CDR3 is 14 amino acids long. The germline gives CDR1 SEHNR, CDR2 FQNEAQ (reference sequence). The CDR3, as DNA: TGTGCCAGCAGCCCGGGACAAACTAATTCACCCCTCCACTTT. Amino acids: CASSPGQTNSPLHF.

To note about this clonotype: One junction end disagrees with the germline gene, perhaps due to a read error. This rearrangement joins TRBV4-2 to TRBJ2-7, with D perhaps TRBD1 or TRBD2 (5 bases each). The CDR3 spans 15 residues. Germline CDR1 reads LGHNA; CDR2 reads YNFKEQ. The CDR3 DNA follows: TGTGCCGGCAGCCCGTCCGGGATAGGGGCATACGAGCAGTACTTC. This translates into CAGSPSGIGAYEQYF.

This clonotype was seen repeatedly, ten times or more. CDR3 region: CASSLELGAYEQYF. As DNA, the CDR3 is TGTGCCAGCAGCTTAGAGCTTGGAGCCTACGAGCAGTACTTC. The chain joins TRBV11-2 to TRBJ2-7; D call uncertain. Germline loops: CDR1 SGHAT, CDR2 FQNNGV. This CDR3 has 14 amino acids. V gave up 0 bases and J gave up 2 bases, with 8 bases separating them.

Concerning this clonotype: The junction does not match germline at one end; this may be a read error. The chain uses TRBV11-2 and TRBJ2-7, with TRBD1 identical over 9 bases. The CDR3 loop spans 15 amino acids. The germline V gene encodes CDR1 SGHAT and CDR2 FQNNGV. CDR3 sequence (DNA): TGTGCCAGCAACACCGGGACAGGGCGCACCTACGAGCGGTATTTC. This gives the protein CASNTGTGRTYERYF.

This clonotype was seen only a few times. A junction boundary mismatches the germline segment, possibly from a read error. The DNA for the CDR3 is TGTGCTAACAGCTTAGATCCCGATCTCTCCTACGAGCAGTATTTC. This gives the protein CANSLDPDLSYEQYF. V gene TRBV11-2 combines with J gene TRBJ2-7; the D is unclear. The CDR3 length is 15 residues. CDR1 is SGHAT and CDR2 is FQNNGV in the germline V gene.

Comment on this clonotype: Compared with germline, one end of the junction differs, possibly owing to a read error. The rearrangement links TRBV11-2 to TRBJ1-1, with unresolved D. This CDR3 comprises 16 residues. Looked up from germline, CDR1 is SGHAT and CDR2 is FQNNGV. CDR3 region: CASSLGGGEGNTEAFF. The DNA of the CDR3 is TGTGCCAGCAGTTTAGGAGGAGGCGAGGGGAACACTGAAGCTTTCTTT.

Of note for this clonotype: A read error is possible here, since a much larger clone lies one base away. The gene calls are TRBV15 and TRBJ2-6, with D tentatively TRBD1 (5 bases). The CDR3 length is 15 residues. Germline values: CDR1 LNHNV, CDR2 YYDKDF (reference sequence). The CDR3 sequence: CATSTATSGANVLAF. CDR3 DNA: TGTGCCACCAGCACTGCCACCTCTGGGGCCAACGTCCTGGCTTTC.

To note about this clonotype: A read error may be the cause here, since a much bigger clone is one base away. The chain carries TRBV28 and TRBJ2-4; D is perhaps TRBD1 or TRBD2 (5 bases each). In germline, CDR1 is MDHEN, CDR2 SYDVKM. The V and J ends lost 3 bases and 6 bases respectively, with 12 bases between them. CDR3 length: 14 residues. CDR3 bases: TGTGCCAGCAGTTTCCTAGTCGGGACAAACATTCAGTACTTC. It specifies CASSFLVGTNIQYF.